The present T cell receptor (beta chain) was sequenced within a study of OX40 agonist ivuxolimab in advanced cancers. Here immunoSEQ multiplex PCR was the method, and the copy in TCRdb shows in-frame clones only, minus some. The repertoire holds approximately 40,000 clones, approximately 86% seen once, with more than 6.5% in the top ten. The sample in question was CD4+ or CD8+ T cells sorted from blood, obtained in a trial of the OX40 agonist ivuxolimab. The source of this sequence is an adult with an advanced solid tumor such as melanoma, head and neck, liver or kidney cancer.

The CDR3 nucleotides read TGTGCCAGCAGCTTAAGACCCTCCAGGGGGGGGGACGAGCAGTACTTC. It yields the protein CASSLRPSRGGDEQYF. The chain carries TRBV7-8 and TRBJ2-7; D may match TRBD1 or TRBD2 (7 bases each). V was pared by 2 bases and J by 5 bases, with 19 bases between. Germline loops: CDR1 SGHVS, CDR2 FQNEAQ. The CDR3 extends over 16 amino acids.